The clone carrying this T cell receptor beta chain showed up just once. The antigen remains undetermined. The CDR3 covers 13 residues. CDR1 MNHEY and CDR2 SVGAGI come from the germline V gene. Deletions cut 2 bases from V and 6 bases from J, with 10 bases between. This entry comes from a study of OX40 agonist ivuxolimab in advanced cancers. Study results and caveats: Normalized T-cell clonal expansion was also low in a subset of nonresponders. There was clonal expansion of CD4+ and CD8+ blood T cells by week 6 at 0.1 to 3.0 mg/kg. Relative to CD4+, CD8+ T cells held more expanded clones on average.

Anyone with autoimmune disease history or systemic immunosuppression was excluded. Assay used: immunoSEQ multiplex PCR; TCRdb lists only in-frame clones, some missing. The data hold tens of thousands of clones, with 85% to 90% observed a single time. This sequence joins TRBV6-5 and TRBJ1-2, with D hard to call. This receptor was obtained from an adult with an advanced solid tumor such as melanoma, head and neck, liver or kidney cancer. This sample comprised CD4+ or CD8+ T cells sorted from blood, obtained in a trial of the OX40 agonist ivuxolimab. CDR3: CASSYGVGNGYTF. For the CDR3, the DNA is TGTGCCAGCAGTTACGGGGTCGGCAATGGCTACACCTTC.